The 21 T cell receptor beta chains given below trace back to one sample, sequenced in a study of blood T cell repertoires in COVID-19. Measured with immunoSEQ multiplex PCR; TCRdb has only the in-frame clones, and not every one. This table holds over 200,000 clones, approximately 86% found once. The sample comprised PBMCs or T cells enriched from blood (not recorded which). The receptors derive from a man between 18 and 29 years old with acute COVID-19.

Details on this clone: One end of the junction does not line up with germline, which may come from a read error. This chain uses TRBV3-1 (or the pseudogene TRBV3-2) with TRBJ2-1, with TRBD2 as a possible D gene (6 bases). Looked up from germline, CDR1 is LGHDT and CDR2 is YNNKEL (reference sequence). The CDR3 totals 15 residues. CDR3 residues: CASSQDPSGYNGQFF. As DNA, the CDR3 is TGTGCCAGCAGCCAAGATCCGAGCGGGTACAATGGGCAGTTCTTC.

The V and J genes are TRBV5-4 and TRBJ1-1, with 8 bases that match TRBD1. V lost 4 bases to trimming and J lost 11 bases; unmatched junction nucleotides: 10. The CDR3 has 13 amino acids. Germline V CDR1 and CDR2: SGHNT, YYREEE (reference sequence). DNA of the CDR3: TGTGCCAGCAGCCCTGACAGGGGTAGTTTGGCTTTCTTT. Translating it yields CASSPDRGSLAFF.

The rearrangement links TRBV7-6 to TRBJ2-7, with 7 bases that match TRBD1. The V gene's germline CDR1 is SGHVS and CDR2 FNYEAQ. Unmatched junction bases numbered 11, after V lost 0 bases and J lost 6 bases. The CDR3 spans 16 residues. CDR3 coding DNA: TGTGCCAGCAGCTTAGCCATCTGGACAGGCCTCGGCGAGCAGTACTTC. Translation: CASSLAIWTGLGEQYF.

The V gene is TRBV28, the J gene TRBJ2-7; TRBD1 aligns across 9 bases. In germline, CDR1 is MDHEN, CDR2 SYDVKM. Trimming took 5 bases from V and 2 from J; bases not matched to a gene: 4. The CDR3 has 14 amino acids. CDR3 nucleotide sequence: TGTGCCAGCAGTCCGGGACAGGGAACCTACGAGCAGTACTTC. It codes for CASSPGQGTYEQYF.

This chain connects TRBV23-1 to TRBJ2-7; 7 nucleotides agree with TRBD1. TRBV23-1 qualifies as an ORF whose function is uncertain. The CDR3 consists of 18 residues. Trimming removed 3 bases from V and 2 bases from J; junction bases left unmatched: 16. Here the CDR3 DNA reads TGCGCCAGCAGTCAGAGACTCAGTGGGGGACAGATTACCTACGAGCAGTACTTC. Translation: CASSQRLSGGQITYEQYF.

This chain connects TRBV4-1 to TRBJ2-7, with 10 bases lining up with TRBD2. The CDR3 consists of 16 residues. The J segment lost 3 bases and the V segment lost 0 bases, leaving 5 bases of the junction unmatched. CDR1 and CDR2 (germline): MGHRA, YSYEKL. The CDR3 DNA sequence: TGCGCCAGCAGCCAAGAGTCTAGCGGGGGTTTCTACGAGCAGTACTTC. Translated: CASSQESSGGFYEQYF.

This rearrangement joins TRBV7-9 to TRBJ1-6; the D is unclear. Trimming took off 5 bases at V and 2 bases at J, with 16 bases between the two ends. Germline V lookup: CDR1 SEHNR, CDR2 FQNEAQ (reference sequence). The CDR3 has 17 amino acids. CDR3 protein: CASSARLGVAYNSPLHF. The DNA of the CDR3 is TGTGCCAGCAGCGCCAGACTGGGAGTAGCCTATAATTCACCCCTCCACTTT.

This sequence joins TRBV3-1 (or the pseudogene TRBV3-2) and TRBJ1-2, with D possibly TRBD1 on 6 matching bases. Germline CDR1 LGHDT, CDR2 YNNKEL (reference sequence). This CDR3 contains 15 residues. Trimming stripped 1 base from V and 8 bases from J, with 17 bases between. CDR3 nucleotides: TGTGCCAGCAGCCAAGTCCTCGGACAGCCCGCAGGCTACACCTTC. Residues: CASSQVLGQPAGYTF.

The V gene is TRBV27, the J gene TRBJ2-7; 11 nucleotides match TRBD1. V lost 6 bases, J lost 6 bases, and 4 bases stayed unmatched. In germline, CDR1 is MNHEY, CDR2 SMNVEV (reference sequence). The CDR3 covers 13 residues. This CDR3 reads CASRRTGGREQYF. The CDR3 DNA reads as TGTGCCAGCAGGAGGACAGGGGGCCGCGAGCAGTACTTC.

The rearrangement uses TRBV27 and TRBJ1-5, with TRBD1 identical over 7 bases. Germline trimming cut 6 bases from V and 3 bases from J; bases unmatched to any gene: 5. This CDR3 is 14 amino acids long. CDR1 is MNHEY, CDR2 SMNVEV, per germline (reference sequence). The chain's CDR3 is CASRSTGYNQPQHF. The CDR3 DNA sequence: TGTGCCAGCAGATCGACAGGGTACAATCAGCCCCAGCATTTT.

Note on this clone: This sample includes further DNA sequences coding for the same CDR3. V gene TRBV3-1 (or the pseudogene TRBV3-2) combines with J gene TRBJ2-1; D gene unclear. The germline gives CDR1 LGHDT, CDR2 YNNKEL (reference sequence). Trimming stripped 4 bases from V and 0 bases from J, with 10 bases between. The CDR3 consists of 15 residues. The CDR3 reads CASSPTRSSYNEQFF. The CDR3 coding sequence is TGTGCCAGCAGCCCTACTCGGAGCTCCTACAATGAGCAGTTCTTC.

The chain links TRBV14 to TRBJ2-7, with 8 bases aligning to TRBD1. The CDR3 runs to 15 residues. The J segment lost 3 bases and the V segment lost 3 bases, leaving 7 bases of the junction unmatched. Germline V gives CDR1 SGHDN, CDR2 FVKESK. CDR3 in DNA: TGTGCCAGCAGCCACGGACAGGGCCGTTTCTACGAGCAGTACTTC. This gives the protein CASSHGQGRFYEQYF.

The rearrangement joins TRBV11-2 to TRBJ2-2; possibly TRBD2 for D (6 bases). The germline V gene has CDR1 SGHAT and CDR2 FQNNGV. The ends were cut back, 8 bases at V and 6 bases at J, with 13 bases in the middle. The CDR3 extends over 13 amino acids. The DNA of the CDR3 is TGTGCCAGCGGGAATCTAGCGTCCGGGGAGCTGTTTTTT. Its translation: CASGNLASGELFF. The whole variable domain, remainder taken from reference TRBV11-2 and TRBJ2-2, is EAGVAQSPRYKIIEKRQSVAFWCNPISGHATLYWYQQILGQGPKLLIQFQNNGVVDDSQLPKDRFSAERLKGVDSTLKIQPAKLEDSAVYLCASGNLASGELFFGEGSRLTVL.

A few counts support this clone. V is TRBV7-3 and J is TRBJ2-3; possible D gene TRBD2, 5 bases. CDR1 is SGHTA and CDR2 is FQGTGA in the germline V gene. The CDR3 loop spans 16 amino acids. The V and J ends lost 2 bases and 0 bases respectively, with 12 bases between them. CDR3 in amino acids: CASSLYGGSSTDTQYF. The CDR3 bases are TGTGCCAGCAGCTTATACGGCGGGTCTAGCACAGATACGCAGTATTTT.

This clone was counted once. V gene TRBV14 combines with J gene TRBJ2-5, with D unresolved. CDR1 and CDR2 (germline): SGHDN, FVKESK. CDR3 length equals 15 residues. The V end lost 0 bases, the J end lost 4 bases, and 12 bases lay between the germline ends. The CDR3 nucleotides are TGTGCCAGCAGCCAAGATTGGCCAGTTACAGAGACCCAGTACTTC. Translated, it gives CASSQDWPVTETQYF.

The chain is built from TRBV9 and TRBJ2-3; D ambiguous. V lost 0 bases and J 5 bases, leaving 4 bases between the germline ends. Germline V CDR1 and CDR2: SGDLS, YYNGEE. CDR3 length equals 12 residues. The CDR3 sequence is CASSVGGDTQYF. CDR3 coding DNA: TGTGCCAGCAGCGTAGGAGGAGATACGCAGTATTTT.

The rearrangement uses TRBV29-1 and TRBJ1-1; D is possibly TRBD1 (5 bases). V was clipped by 6 bases and J by 8 bases, with 13 bases between them. Germline CDR1 and CDR2: SQVTM and ANQGSEA. This CDR3 region has 11 residues. CDR3 coding DNA: TGCAGCGTAACTCAGGGTTCCGAAGCTTTCTTT. This translates into CSVTQGSEAFF.

On this clone: Other nucleotide sequences from this sample produce the same CDR3. The chain joins TRBV7-9 to TRBJ1-1, with TRBD1 matching 7 bases. Germline V gene data show CDR1 as SEHNR and CDR2 as FQNEAQ (reference sequence). V gave up 1 base and J gave up 5 bases; unmatched junction bases: 1. CDR3 length: 13 amino acids. CDR3 in DNA: TGTGCCAGCAGCTTAGACAGGGGTACTGAAGCTTTCTTT. Translation: CASSLDRGTEAFF.

About this clone: A read error may account for a junction end that differs from germline. This rearrangement joins TRBV12-3 or TRBV12-4 to TRBJ2-1; a possible D gene is TRBD2 (5 bases). This CDR3 is built from 12 residues. The CDR3 nucleotides are TGTGCCAGCAGCTCCCGCTTGGCTAGCCCGGTCTTC. This codes for CASSSRLASPVF.

The chain employs TRBV29-1 and TRBJ2-1; 12 nucleotides align to TRBD2. The junction had 0 bases not matched to a gene; V was cut back by 4 bases and J by 5 bases. Germline CDR1 and CDR2: SQVTM and ANQGSEA. The CDR3 has 13 residues. In DNA form, the CDR3 reads TGCAGCGTTGGGACTAGCGGGGACAATGAGCAGTTCTTC. This translates into CSVGTSGDNEQFF.

This clone was picked up one time. The rearrangement joins TRBV7-2 to TRBJ2-5, with a weak D call TRBD1 (6 bases). The germline V gene has CDR1 SGHTA and CDR2 FQGNSA. V was shortened by 5 bases and J by 2 bases, with 12 bases between the two germline ends. The CDR3 has 14 residues. The CDR3 DNA is TGTGCCAGCAGCCCCGGACAGAAACAAGAGACCCAGTACTTC. It codes for CASSPGQKQETQYF.